This T cell receptor (beta chain) was found in a study of CD8+ T cells in alopecia areata. On the study more broadly: Treated patients received oral tofacitinib, 5 to 10 mg twice daily.

The authors extracted RNA and reverse transcribed it into cDNA as the sequencing template. Measured with immunoSEQ multiplex PCR; TCRdb has only the in-frame clones, and not every one. Here the sample spans under 300,000 clones, under 80% being singletons. Germline V CDR1 and CDR2: SGHRS, YFSETQ. Trimming removed 1 base from V and 0 bases from J, with 4 bases in between. CDR3 length: 13 residues. In the case of this clone: The antigen remains undetermined.

Patients with alopecia areata provided lesional scalp punch biopsies as well as peripheral blood. Study conclusions and caveats: Clonality in lesional scalp, especially alopecia totalis/universalis, exceeded that of normal scalp. Among patients, TCR sharing was less clear than in mice, a difference possibly due in part to HLA diversity in the patient population.

V and J are TRBV5-1 and TRBJ2-5; D gene uncertain. The material sequenced was CD4+ T cells sorted from blood, taken at week 0. This TCR was sampled from a human donor with alopecia areata. CDR3 coding DNA: TGCGCCAGCAGCTTGAGGGACCAAGAGACCCAGTACTTC. It is translated as CASSLRDQETQYF.